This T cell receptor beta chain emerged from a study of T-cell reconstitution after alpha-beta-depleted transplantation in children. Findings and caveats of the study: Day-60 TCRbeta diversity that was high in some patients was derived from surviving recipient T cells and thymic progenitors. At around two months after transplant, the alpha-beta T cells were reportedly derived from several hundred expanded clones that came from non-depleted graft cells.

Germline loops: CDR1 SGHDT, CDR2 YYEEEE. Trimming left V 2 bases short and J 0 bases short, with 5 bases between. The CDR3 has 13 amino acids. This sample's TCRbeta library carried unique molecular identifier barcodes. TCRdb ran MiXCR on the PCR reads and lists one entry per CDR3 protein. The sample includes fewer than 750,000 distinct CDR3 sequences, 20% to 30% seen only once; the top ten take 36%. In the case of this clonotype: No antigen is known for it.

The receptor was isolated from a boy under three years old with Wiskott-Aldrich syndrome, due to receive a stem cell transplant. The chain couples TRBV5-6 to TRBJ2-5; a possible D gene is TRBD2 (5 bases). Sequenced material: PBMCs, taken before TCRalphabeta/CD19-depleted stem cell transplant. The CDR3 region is CASSLLDQETQYF. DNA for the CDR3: TGTGCCAGCAGCTTACTAGACCAAGAGACCCAGTACTTC.